This T cell receptor (beta chain) appears in the sequencing data of a study of control samples from healthy donors and cancer patients. The protocol was immunoSEQ multiplex PCR, while the TCRdb copy is restricted to in-frame clones and leaves out a portion. Altogether around 150,000 clones are present, roughly 89% being singletons, with the ten largest covering 9.5% to 15%. Germline V gene sequence: CDR1 SGDLS, CDR2 YYNGEE. The V and J ends lost 3 bases and 0 bases respectively, with 16 bases between them. The CDR3 sequence is 17 residues long. This rearrangement joins TRBV9 to TRBJ1-3, with TRBD1 as a possible D gene (5 bases). The receptor's source is a man younger than 45 in good health. The sample was blood. The CDR3 here is CASSGGLGDGSGNTIYF. The CDR3, as DNA: TGTGCCAGCAGCGGGGGTTTGGGGGACGGCTCTGGAAACACCATATATTTT. The complete variable domain, with remaining parts taken from reference TRBV9 and TRBJ1-3, reads DSGVTQTPKHLITATGQRVTLRCSPRSGDLSVYWYQQSLDQGLQFLIQYYNGEERAKGNILERFSAQQFPDLHSELNLSSLELGDSALYFCASSGGLGDGSGNTIYFGEGSWLTVV.